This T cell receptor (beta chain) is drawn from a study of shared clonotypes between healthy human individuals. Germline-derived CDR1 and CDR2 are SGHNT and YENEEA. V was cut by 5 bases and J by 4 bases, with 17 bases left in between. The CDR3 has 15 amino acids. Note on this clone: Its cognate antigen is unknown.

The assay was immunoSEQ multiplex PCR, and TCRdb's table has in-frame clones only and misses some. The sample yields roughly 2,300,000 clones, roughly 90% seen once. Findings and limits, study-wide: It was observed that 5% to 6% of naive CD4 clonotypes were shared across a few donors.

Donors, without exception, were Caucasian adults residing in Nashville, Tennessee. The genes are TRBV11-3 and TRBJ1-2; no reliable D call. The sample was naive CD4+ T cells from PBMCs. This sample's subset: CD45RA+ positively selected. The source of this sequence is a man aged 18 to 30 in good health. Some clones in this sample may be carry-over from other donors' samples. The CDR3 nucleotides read TGTGCCAGCAGCCTCAATGTCGGAAAGACCTATGGCTACACCTTC. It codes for CASSLNVGKTYGYTF.